The clone carrying this TCR beta chain appeared once. The source of the sample is a study of blood T cell repertoires in COVID-19. Study summary: The cDNA or gDNA used as material had been derived from T cells, B-cell-depleted T cells, or PBMCs.

Sequencing was performed with immunoSEQ multiplex PCR; in TCRdb, only in-frame clones are kept and a portion is missing. Counted here are roughly 87,000 clones, around 86% occurring once; the ten biggest clones make up more than 25%. This CDR3 is built from 16 residues. The germline CDR1 and CDR2 sequences are SGHTA and FQGNSA. Unmatched junction bases numbered 2, after V lost 1 base and J lost 2 bases. Sample: peripheral blood. This rearrangement joins TRBV7-2 to TRBJ2-1; 10 bases are a match to TRBD2. The sequence derives from a human donor in a cohort sampled during active COVID-19. The CDR3 here is CASSLVAGGTYNEQFF. The CDR3 DNA is TGTGCCAGCAGCTTAGTAGCGGGAGGCACCTACAATGAGCAGTTCTTC.